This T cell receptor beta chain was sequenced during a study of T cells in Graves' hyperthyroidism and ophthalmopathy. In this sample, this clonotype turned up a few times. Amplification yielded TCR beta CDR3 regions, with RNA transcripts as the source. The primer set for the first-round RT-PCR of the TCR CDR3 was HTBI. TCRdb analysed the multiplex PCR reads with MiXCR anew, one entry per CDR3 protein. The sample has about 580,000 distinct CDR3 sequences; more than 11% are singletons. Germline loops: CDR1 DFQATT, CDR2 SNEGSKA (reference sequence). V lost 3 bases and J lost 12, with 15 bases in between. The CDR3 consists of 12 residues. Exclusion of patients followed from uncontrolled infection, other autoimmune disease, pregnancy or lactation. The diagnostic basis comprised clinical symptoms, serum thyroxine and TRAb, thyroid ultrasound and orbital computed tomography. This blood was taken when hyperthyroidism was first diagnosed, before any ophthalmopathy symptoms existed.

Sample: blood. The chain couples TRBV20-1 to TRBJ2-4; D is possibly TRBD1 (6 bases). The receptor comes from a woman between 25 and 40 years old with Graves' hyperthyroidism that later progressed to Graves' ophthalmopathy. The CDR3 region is CSASKGDVTQYF. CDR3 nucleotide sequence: TGCAGTGCTAGCAAGGGGGATGTAACTCAGTACTTC.